The next 27 T cell receptor beta chains were all read from a single sample in a study of blood T cell repertoires in COVID-19. TCRdb's copy holds only in-frame clones and misses some; the assay was immunoSEQ multiplex PCR. This sample has 150,000 to 200,000 clones; roughly 80% occur once, and the top ten carry about 8.4%. Sequenced input: peripheral blood. The source of these receptors is a woman between 65 and 79 years old with acute or convalescent COVID-19.

This chain uses TRBV11-2 with TRBJ2-3; possible D gene TRBD2, 6 bases. The length of the CDR3 is 14 residues. Germline CDR1 is SGHAT and CDR2 is FQNNGV. V lost 7 bases and J 6 bases, leaving 17 bases between the germline ends. The CDR3 DNA reads as TGTGCCAGCACCCCGAACCCACGGGGGGATACGCAGTATTTT. Protein sequence: CASTPNPRGDTQYF.

The chain uses TRBV5-5 and TRBJ1-2, with D tentatively TRBD1 (6 bases). Germline values: CDR1 SGHKS, CDR2 YYEKEE (reference sequence). The CDR3 extends over 14 amino acids. V was shortened by 0 bases and J by 8 bases, with 14 bases between the two germline ends. For the CDR3, the DNA is TGTGCCAGCAGCTTGGTTGGGGCAGGGGAAGGCTACACCTTC. This codes for CASSLVGAGEGYTF.

This chain connects TRBV5-4 to TRBJ2-1, with 11 bases aligning to TRBD2. CDR3 size: 19 residues. The J segment lost 5 bases and the V segment lost 3 bases, leaving 16 bases of the junction unmatched. Germline loops: CDR1 SGHNT, CDR2 YYREEE (reference sequence). CDR3 loop: CASSWGIAGGPFGDNEQFF. CDR3 in DNA: TGTGCCAGCAGCTGGGGGATAGCGGGAGGGCCGTTCGGCGACAATGAGCAGTTCTTC.

This clone was observed a handful of times. The chain couples TRBV10-1 to TRBJ2-5; maybe TRBD1 (5 bases). CDR1 WNHNN and CDR2 SYGVQD come from the germline V gene (reference sequence). The length of the CDR3 is 15 residues. Trimming took 3 bases from V and 5 from J, leaving 16 bases between them. CDR3 sequence (DNA): TGCGCCAGCAGTGATTTAAGGGGTACCGGGGAGACCCAGTACTTC. Translating gives CASSDLRGTGETQYF.

CDR3 sequence reads: CASSGQGANYEQYF. The CDR3 coding sequence is TGCGCCAGCAGTGGACAGGGGGCGAACTACGAGCAGTACTTC. The chain couples TRBV5-1 to TRBJ2-7, with 11 bases that match TRBD1. Germline V lookup: CDR1 SGHRS, CDR2 YFSETQ. The CDR3 extends over 14 amino acids. V trimming: 5 bases; J trimming: 3 bases; junction bases outside the gene matches: 4.

This clone has just a few counts. V gene TRBV12-3 or TRBV12-4 combines with J gene TRBJ2-2, with D uncertain. Trimming cost V 5 bases and J 8 bases, with 12 bases left between them. CDR3 length equals 13 residues. CDR3 in amino acids: CASSLQFTGELFF. The CDR3 nucleotides are TGTGCCAGCAGTCTACAGTTCACGGGGGAGCTGTTTTTT.

The V gene is TRBV11-3, the J gene TRBJ2-1; 14 bases map to TRBD2. The germline CDR1 and CDR2 sequences are SGHNT and YENEEA. This CDR3 has 18 residues. V dropped 5 bases and J dropped 3; count of bases not matched to a gene: 9. The CDR3 is CASSAGTSGRGIYNEQFF. In DNA form, the CDR3 reads TGTGCCAGCAGCGCCGGGACTAGCGGGAGAGGGATCTACAATGAGCAGTTCTTC.

V is TRBV5-1 and J is TRBJ2-3, with 7 bases fitting TRBD1. CDR1 and CDR2 from the germline V gene are SGHRS and YFSETQ. Trimming at V came to 4 bases and at J to 0 bases, leaving 17 bases not matched to a gene. CDR3 size: 19 residues. The CDR3 sequence is CASSPGQTHLLSSTDTQYF. DNA for the CDR3: TGCGCCAGCAGCCCGGGACAGACCCACCTACTTTCTAGCACAGATACGCAGTATTTT.

This chain connects TRBV7-2 to TRBJ2-3; D ambiguous. Germline V gene sequence: CDR1 SGHTA, CDR2 FQGNSA. V lost 6 bases, J lost 6 bases, and 16 bases lay in between. The CDR3 sequence is 14 residues long. CDR3 protein: CASSLRLTKDTQYF. The DNA of the CDR3 is TGTGCCAGCAGTCTAAGACTTACTAAGGATACGCAGTATTTT.

V gene TRBV7-9 combines with J gene TRBJ2-1, with TRBD2 matching over 10 bases. CDR3 length equals 16 residues. CDR1 and CDR2 (germline): SEHNR, FQNEAQ (reference sequence). With 5 bases clipped from V and 6 bases from J, the junction kept 10 bases outside the gene matches. The CDR3 DNA follows: TGTGCCAGCAGCGCTAAACTAGCGGGGATAGGCAATGAGCAGTTCTTC. This gives the protein CASSAKLAGIGNEQFF.

This clone has only a few counts. The gene calls are TRBV24-1 and TRBJ1-2, with TRBD1 matching over 8 bases. This CDR3 has 15 amino acids. J gave up 3 bases and V 7 bases, and 9 bases lay outside the gene matches. From germline, CDR1 is KGHDR and CDR2 SFDVKD. The CDR3 DNA follows: TGTGCCACCAGGCCAGCGGGACAGGAAGACTATGGCTACACCTTC. Its translation is CATRPAGQEDYGYTF.

The chain is built from TRBV6-6 and TRBJ1-6; 8 bases are shared with TRBD1. Germline CDR1 reads MNHNY; CDR2 reads SVGAGI (reference sequence). This CDR3 is built from 15 residues. The V segment lost 4 bases and the J segment 5 bases; nucleotides outside the gene matches: 4. In nucleotides, the CDR3 is TGTGCCAGCAGTTTGACAGGGGCCAATAATTCACCCCTCCACTTT. It yields the protein CASSLTGANNSPLHF.

This sequence joins TRBV5-8 and TRBJ1-2, with D hard to call. Germline CDR1 SGHTS, CDR2 YDEGEE. This CDR3 is 13 amino acids long. With 1 base removed from V and 4 bases from J, the gap between germline ends came to 8 bases. The CDR3 reads CASSLNAAYGYTF. Here the CDR3 DNA reads TGTGCCAGCAGCTTGAATGCGGCCTATGGCTACACCTTC.

In this sample, this clone turned up a few times. The chain couples TRBV5-5 to TRBJ1-2; possible D gene TRBD1, 5 bases. The V end was cut by 5 bases, the J end by 9 bases, with 11 bases between. The V gene's germline CDR1 is SGHKS and CDR2 YYEKEE (reference sequence). CDR3 size: 11 residues. CDR3 loop: CASSLGHRYTF. As DNA, the CDR3 is TGTGCCAGCAGTCTCGGACACCGCTACACCTTC.

The J gene is TRBJ2-7, the V gene TRBV7-2; D uncertain. The CDR3 sequence is 12 residues long. Germline assignment: CDR1 SGHTA and CDR2 FQGNSA. V gave up 1 base and J gave up 10 bases, with 11 bases separating them. For the CDR3, the DNA is TGTGCCAGCAGCTTAGTTTCTAGTCGTCAGTACTTC. Protein product: CASSLVSSRQYF.

This chain connects TRBV24-1 to TRBJ1-2; D is unresolved. Germline V gene data show CDR1 as KGHDR and CDR2 as SFDVKD. The CDR3 length is 14 residues. The germline V and J ends were trimmed by 2 bases and 8 bases, with 14 bases remaining between them. CDR3 sequence reads: CATSDSVRGGGYTF. The CDR3 DNA is TGTGCCACCAGTGATTCTGTCCGGGGAGGGGGCTACACCTTC.

The chain uses TRBV9 and TRBJ1-6; no definite D call. Trimming removed 1 base from V and 4 bases from J, with 9 bases in between. In germline, CDR1 is SGDLS, CDR2 YYNGEE. The CDR3 spans 15 residues. The DNA for the CDR3 is TGTGCCAGCAGCGTATCTAGTAATTATAATTCACCCCTCCACTTT. Translating gives CASSVSSNYNSPLHF.

J is TRBJ2-5 and V is TRBV28, with 7 bases lining up with TRBD1. The CDR3 is made up of 14 amino acids. The junction had 8 bases not matched to a gene; V was cut back by 4 bases and J by 6 bases. CDR1 MDHEN and CDR2 SYDVKM come from the germline V gene. CDR3: CASSYPDRVQTQYF. The CDR3, as DNA: TGTGCCAGCAGTTACCCCGACAGGGTACAGACCCAGTACTTC.

The V and J genes are TRBV18 and TRBJ2-5, with no clear D. The CDR3 is made up of 14 amino acids. The germline V gene has CDR1 KGHSH and CDR2 LQKENI. V dropped 3 bases and J dropped 2 bases, with 10 bases sitting between them. Here the CDR3 DNA reads TGTGCCAGCTCACCGCTGCTGCGGCAAGAGACCCAGTACTTC. Its translation is CASSPLLRQETQYF.

The rearrangement uses TRBV5-1 and TRBJ2-5; TRBD1 is a possible D gene (5 bases). The germline CDR1 and CDR2 sequences are SGHRS and YFSETQ. The V end lost 0 bases, the J end lost 1 base, and 7 bases lay between the germline ends. This CDR3 region has 14 residues. CDR3 loop: CASSLGTIQETQYF. DNA of the CDR3: TGCGCCAGCAGCTTGGGGACAATCCAAGAGACCCAGTACTTC.

This chain uses TRBV12-3 or TRBV12-4 with TRBJ2-1; the D is unclear. This CDR3 has 13 residues. V was cut by 2 bases and J by 8 bases, with 10 bases left in between. CDR3 bases: TGTGCCAGCAGTTTACGTCTAACCGATGAGCAGTTCTTC. Translation: CASSLRLTDEQFF.

The rearrangement uses TRBV19 and TRBJ1-4; D not certain. V lost 3 bases to trimming and J lost 4 bases, with 9 bases between them. The CDR3 runs to 14 residues. CDR1 LNHDA and CDR2 SQIVND come from the germline V gene (reference sequence). CDR3 in amino acids: CASSILRGNEKLFF. For the CDR3, the DNA is TGTGCCAGTAGTATTCTACGGGGTAATGAAAAACTGTTTTTT.

The CDR3 region is CASSLGQYNEQFF. In DNA form, the CDR3 reads TGTGCCAGCAGCTTGGGACAGTACAATGAGCAGTTCTTC. The V call is TRBV11-2, the J call TRBJ2-1, with 7 bases fitting TRBD1. V lost 3 bases, J lost 4 bases, and 0 bases stayed unmatched. This CDR3 spans 13 amino acids. Germline lookup yields CDR1 SGHAT and CDR2 FQNNGV.

This clone was recorded a few times. V gene TRBV7-9 combines with J gene TRBJ2-7; 15 nucleotides align to TRBD2. V shed 4 bases and J 2 bases; nucleotides not matched to a gene: 6. Germline CDR1 reads SEHNR; CDR2 reads FQNEAQ (reference sequence). The CDR3 sequence is 17 residues long. CDR3 DNA: TGTGCCAGCAGCTCCGGGACTAGCGGGGGGTTCACCTACGAGCAGTACTTC. It codes for CASSSGTSGGFTYEQYF.

CDR3 coding DNA: TGTGCCAGCAGGCCGGACAGGGTCTCTGGAAACACCATATATTTT. This sequence encodes CASRPDRVSGNTIYF. The chain uses TRBV28 and TRBJ1-3; 8 bases match TRBD1. V lost 6 bases, J lost 0 bases, and 4 bases stayed unmatched. CDR3 length: 15 amino acids. Germline CDR1 and CDR2: MDHEN and SYDVKM.

CDR3 nucleotides: TGTGCCAGCAGCCACCGGACTAGCGGGAGTGACGAGCAGTACTTC. Translating gives CASSHRTSGSDEQYF. V is TRBV5-4 and J is TRBJ2-7, with 13 bases aligning to TRBD2. The CDR3 loop spans 15 amino acids. CDR1 and CDR2 from the germline V gene are SGHNT and YYREEE (reference sequence). V shed 4 bases, J shed 5 bases, and the junction held 6 bases outside the gene matches.

The gene calls are TRBV7-8 and TRBJ2-7; 8 bases line up with TRBD1. The germline gives CDR1 SGHVS, CDR2 FQNEAQ. J gave up 4 bases and V 4 bases, and 12 bases lay outside the gene matches. The CDR3 extends over 16 amino acids. CDR3 nucleotide sequence: TGTGCCAGCAGCTCCAAACGGACAGGGCTAGCATACGAGCAGTACTTC. This gives the protein CASSSKRTGLAYEQYF.